This is a list of T cell receptor beta chains from one sample in a study of vaccination effects on CD4 cells after COVID-19. Sequenced by immunoSEQ multiplex PCR; TCRdb stores in-frame clones only, minus some. The repertoire has 70,000 to 85,000 clones, approximately 80% of them found once; the top ten carry around 1.3%. No antigen has been identified for these receptors. The starting material was CD4+ T cells from PBMCs cultured with HCoV-229E spike peptides, obtained after COVID-19 vaccination. These receptors came from a human donor who received a COVID-19 vaccine. Each CDR3 is given with its conserved first and last residue. A D gene is named only where the DNA matches it firmly. A row's size may be missing; if present it is once, few, many or a size class.

clone_size	d_call	j_call	v_call	cdr3_aa
once	TRBD1	TRBJ1-6	TRBV28	CASRRGDSDNSPLHF
few	TRBD1	TRBJ1-1	TRBV7-9	CASSWGQGGTEAFF
few	TRBD1	TRBJ1-6	TRBV5-1	CASSLEGQGLEAPLHF
-	-	TRBJ1-5	TRBV5-1	CASSLDSNQPQHF
-	TRBD2	TRBJ2-1	TRBV2	CASSEARLAGAPYNEQFF
-	TRBD1	TRBJ1-2	TRBV27	CASSLFGTGYGYTF
-	-	TRBJ1-4	TRBV28	CASSVLPTNEKLFF
-	-	TRBJ2-1	TRBV15	CATSQAGGYEQFF
-	-	TRBJ1-1	TRBV6-6	CASSGAGPNTEAFF
-	-	TRBJ1-6	TRBV4-2	CASSQERERRSLHF
once	-	TRBJ1-2	TRBV7-8	CASSLSRTAYGYTF
-	TRBD1	TRBJ1-1	TRBV5-5	CASSVTGPPFNTEAFF
-	-	TRBJ1-6	TRBV11-2	CASSLTWTEYDNSPLHF
-	-	TRBJ1-6	TRBV6-5	CASSRGRDGDSPLHF
-	-	TRBJ2-1	TRBV18	CASSPLGPDPYNEQFF
few	TRBD1	TRBJ1-1	TRBV6-4	CASRGQGYTEAFF
once	-	TRBJ1-3	TRBV15	CATRGASSGNTIYF
once	-	TRBJ2-3	TRBV3-1/TRBV3-2	CASSPTRGPVLGTDTQYF
-	TRBD1	TRBJ2-1	TRBV6-5	CASRTTGTGGNEQFF
-	-	TRBJ2-1	TRBV28	CASSLPTSSYNEQFF
few	TRBD1	TRBJ1-2	TRBV5-1	CASSGVGQGAYGYTF
-	-	TRBJ1-1	TRBV14	CASSQDLGPNTEAFF
-	-	TRBJ2-3	TRBV11-3	CASSLRVADTQYF
-	-	TRBJ1-2	TRBV7-3	CASSLGGALNYGYTF
-	-	TRBJ1-4	TRBV2	CASKGRSNEKLFF
-	-	TRBJ1-5	TRBV6-2/TRBV6-3	CASSYREHPTGNQPQHF
once	-	TRBJ2-5	TRBV4-3	CASSQENGPETQYF
few	-	TRBJ2-2	TRBV9	CASSVASQAVGELFF
-	-	TRBJ1-4	TRBV18	CASSQPPQEKLFF
-	-	TRBJ2-2	TRBV5-1	CASGPSGGPNTGELFF
-	TRBD2	TRBJ2-5	TRBV4-1	CASSQVIGTRRETQYF
-	-	TRBJ1-1	TRBV2	CASSEHGVATEAFF
-	TRBD1	TRBJ1-6	TRBV10-1	CASSGTGNSPLHF
-	TRBD1	TRBJ2-3	TRBV19	CASSTQYRGDTQYF
-	-	TRBJ1-5	TRBV30	CAWSVGSGWNQPQHF
-	-	TRBJ1-2	TRBV5-4	CASSLGTDGYTF
-	-	TRBJ2-3	TRBV5-5	CASSLRQGSPDTQYF
few	-	TRBJ1-3	TRBV5-1	CASSLGRDTFSGNTIYF
-	TRBD1	TRBJ1-1	TRBV19	CASSARPGQGYTEAFF
-	-	TRBJ2-3	TRBV5-6	CASSAQTRTDTQYF
-	-	TRBJ2-5	TRBV4-2	CASSQLGGAGETQYF
-	-	TRBJ2-1	TRBV11-3	CASSLTGSYNEQFF
once	-	TRBJ2-2	TRBV15	CATSRDRGGELFF
medium-sized	-	TRBJ2-3	TRBV7-2	CASSSYLSTDTQYF
-	-	TRBJ1-3	TRBV7-2	CASSDRRGGPGNTIYF
-	TRBD1	TRBJ1-5	TRBV5-6	CASSFAPGQGEQPQHF
-	-	TRBJ2-5	TRBV4-1	CASSQAAGYQETQYF
-	TRBD1	TRBJ1-4	TRBV15	CATSRDRGNEKLFF
-	-	TRBJ2-3	TRBV5-4	CASSFGLGTDTQYF
-	-	TRBJ2-2	TRBV11-3	CASSPWTGELFF
-	-	TRBJ2-1	TRBV9	CASSVGGGPGNEQFF
-	-	TRBJ2-1	TRBV30	CAWSVGQVGQFF
-	-	TRBJ2-1	TRBV6-6	CASSYSGFYNEQFF
-	TRBD1	TRBJ1-6	TRBV7-2	CASSLMTGGNSPLHF
-	-	TRBJ1-2	TRBV18	CASSPLGQAYGYTF
-	-	TRBJ2-5	TRBV2	CASTQHLTQETQYF